The 31 T cell receptor beta chains reported below all come from one sample, sequenced in a study of blood T cell repertoires in COVID-19. Using immunoSEQ multiplex PCR, the repertoire was profiled, and TCRdb retains in-frame clones only, with some absent. Here the sample spans 150,000 to 200,000 clones, roughly 85% being singletons. Sequencing was performed on peripheral blood. The receptor set was obtained from a woman aged 45-59 years with COVID-19, enrolled during active disease.

The V call is TRBV3-1 (or the pseudogene TRBV3-2), the J call TRBJ1-1; 9 nucleotides match TRBD1. Germline V CDR1 and CDR2: LGHDT, YNNKEL (reference sequence). The CDR3 contains 14 residues. J lost 4 bases, V lost 2 bases, and 2 bases had no gene match. CDR3 bases: TGTGCCAGCAGCCAATTGGACAGGGGCACTGAAGCTTTCTTT. Its translation is CASSQLDRGTEAFF.

The chain recombines TRBV5-6 with TRBJ1-3; D is undetermined. The CDR3 sequence is 17 residues long. Germline CDR1 is SGHDT and CDR2 is YYEEEE. V was cut by 4 bases and J by 8 bases, with 25 bases left in between. This chain's CDR3 is CASSNSPGKKFGYTIYF. Written as DNA, the CDR3 is TGTGCCAGCAGCAATTCCCCCGGGAAGAAATTCGGATACACCATATATTTT.

The rearrangement links TRBV2 to TRBJ2-5, with 7 bases fitting TRBD2. This CDR3 comprises 13 residues. Per the germline V gene, CDR1 is SNHLY and CDR2 is FYNNEI. The V segment lost 7 bases and the J segment 5 bases; nucleotides outside the gene matches: 7. Here the CDR3 reads CASKRGEAETQYF. DNA of the CDR3: TGTGCCAGCAAGCGGGGTGAAGCCGAGACCCAGTACTTC.

A word on this clone: The sample contains more than one DNA sequence encoding this CDR3. The chain recombines TRBV30 with TRBJ2-2; D might be TRBD2 (6 bases). The V and J ends lost 3 bases and 2 bases respectively, with 7 bases between them. The germline V gene encodes CDR1 GTSNPN and CDR2 SVGIG (reference sequence). There are 13 residues in the CDR3. CDR3 loop: CAWSGGNTGELFF. The CDR3 region has the DNA TGTGCCTGGAGCGGGGGTAACACCGGGGAGCTGTTTTTT.

The rearrangement links TRBV5-1 to TRBJ1-1; 7 nucleotides line up with TRBD1. Trimming took 4 bases from V and 1 from J; bases not matched to a gene: 7. The CDR3 is 15 amino acids. Germline-derived CDR1 and CDR2 are SGHRS and YFSETQ. CDR3 sequence: CASSRRQGENTEAFF. The DNA for the CDR3 is TGCGCCAGCAGCAGGAGACAGGGAGAGAACACTGAAGCTTTCTTT.

The rearrangement links TRBV9 to TRBJ2-1; 9 bases fit TRBD2. Trimming took 0 bases from V and 3 from J; bases not matched to a gene: 1. Germline CDR1 is SGDLS and CDR2 is YYNGEE. The CDR3 totals 15 residues. CDR3 nucleotide sequence: TGTGCCAGCAGCGTAGGCGGGGGGGACTACAATGAGCAGTTCTTC. Its protein is CASSVGGGDYNEQFF. The variable domain in full, with the rest retrieved from reference TRBV9 and TRBJ2-1, is DSGVTQTPKHLITATGQRVTLRCSPRSGDLSVYWYQQSLDQGLQFLIQYYNGEERAKGNILERFSAQQFPDLHSELNLSSLELGDSALYFCASSVGGGDYNEQFFGPGTRLTVL.

This sequence joins TRBV28 and TRBJ2-1; 12 bases agree with TRBD2. CDR1 is MDHEN, CDR2 SYDVKM, per germline. V was clipped by 2 bases and J by 4 bases; unmatched bases: 0. There are 15 residues in the CDR3. CDR3 sequence: CASSLGTSGYNEQFF. The CDR3 bases are TGTGCCAGCAGTTTAGGGACTAGCGGGTACAATGAGCAGTTCTTC.

This sequence joins TRBV4-3 and TRBJ2-7; TRBD2 matches at 9 bases. This CDR3 has 16 residues. Germline trimming cut 1 base from V and 0 bases from J; bases unmatched to any gene: 4. In germline, CDR1 is LGHNA, CDR2 YSLEER. This CDR3 reads CASSQGTSEVSYEQYF. CDR3 DNA sequence: TGCGCCAGCAGCCAAGGGACTAGCGAAGTCTCCTACGAGCAGTACTTC.

V is TRBV15 and J is TRBJ2-7; possible D gene TRBD1, 5 bases. With 11 bases removed from V and 4 bases from J, the gap between germline ends came to 9 bases. Germline V CDR1 and CDR2: LNHNV, YYDKDF (reference sequence). The length of the CDR3 is 10 residues. The CDR3 here is CAPPGYEQYF. The CDR3 nucleotides read TGTGCCCCCCCAGGGTACGAGCAGTACTTC. Full variable domain (missing parts from reference TRBV15 and TRBJ2-7): DAMVIQNPRYQVTQFGKPVTLSCSQTLNHNVMYWYQQKSSQAPKLLFHYYDKDFNNEADTPDNFQSRRPNTSFCFLDIRSPGLGDTAMYLCAPPGYEQYFGPGTRLTVT.

V is TRBV10-3 and J is TRBJ2-3; TRBD2 aligns across 15 bases. This CDR3 region has 18 residues. Germline V lookup: CDR1 ENHRY, CDR2 SYGVKD. V dropped 2 bases and J dropped 5; count of bases not matched to a gene: 8. CDR3 sequence reads: CAISETPSGLAGGDTQYF. The CDR3 DNA is TGTGCCATCAGTGAGACACCGTCGGGACTAGCGGGGGGAGATACGCAGTATTTT.

The V and J genes are TRBV14 and TRBJ1-6; 7 bases line up with TRBD1. J was trimmed by 12 bases and V by 3 bases; bases with no gene match: 8. Germline V gene lookup returns CDR1 SGHDN and CDR2 FVKESK. The CDR3 extends over 14 amino acids. CDR3 DNA: TGTGCCAGCAGCCACGCAGGGGGAAAGAGACCCCTCCACTTT. Translated: CASSHAGGKRPLHF.

The chain joins TRBV19 to TRBJ2-7; D may be TRBD1 (6 bases). CDR3 length: 13 amino acids. Trimming took off 3 bases at V and 5 bases at J, with 11 bases between the two ends. Looked up from germline, CDR1 is LNHDA and CDR2 is SQIVND (reference sequence). For the CDR3, the DNA is TGTGCCAGTAGTATTAACAGGGCGGACGAGCAGTACTTC. It encodes CASSINRADEQYF.

The V gene is TRBV4-2, the J gene TRBJ2-5; TRBD2 matches 15 bases. In germline, CDR1 is LGHNA, CDR2 YNFKEQ. The CDR3 length is 18 residues. Trimming at V came to 4 bases and at J to 0 bases, leaving 6 bases not matched to a gene. DNA of the CDR3: TGTGCCAGCAGCCGAAAAGGACTAGCGGGGGGGTACCAAGAGACCCAGTACTTC. Protein product: CASSRKGLAGGYQETQYF.

This rearrangement joins TRBV9 to TRBJ1-2; the match to TRBD1 covers 7 bases. Germline CDR1 reads SGDLS; CDR2 reads YYNGEE. Losses at the gene ends were 3 bases for V and 6 bases for J; bases not matched to a gene: 11. The CDR3 is made up of 15 amino acids. CDR3 sequence: CASSARQQGLNGYTF. Here the CDR3 DNA reads TGTGCCAGCAGCGCAAGACAACAGGGGTTGAATGGCTACACCTTC.

This chain links TRBV28 with TRBJ2-1, with TRBD2 identical over 7 bases. The ends lost 7 bases at V and 2 bases at J; junction bases unmatched: 5. Germline-derived CDR1 and CDR2 are MDHEN and SYDVKM. CDR3 length equals 14 residues. CDR3: CASNLGRAYNEQFF. In DNA form, the CDR3 reads TGTGCCAGCAATTTGGGGAGGGCCTACAATGAGCAGTTCTTC.

The chain joins TRBV6-5 to TRBJ2-7; 8 positions agree with TRBD1. Germline V gene lookup returns CDR1 MNHEY and CDR2 SVGAGI. After removal of 5 bases from V and 2 bases from J, the junction contained 5 bases not matched to a gene. The CDR3 consists of 14 residues. CDR3 in amino acids: CASSQQGVTYEQYF. As DNA, the CDR3 is TGTGCCAGCAGTCAACAGGGGGTTACCTACGAGCAGTACTTC.

The genes are TRBV4-2 and TRBJ2-3, with D maybe TRBD1 (6 bases). Per germline, CDR1 LGHNA and CDR2 YNFKEQ. This CDR3 comprises 13 residues. The germline V and J ends were trimmed by 4 bases and 3 bases, with 8 bases remaining between them. Here the CDR3 reads CASSRTGTDTQYF. In DNA, the CDR3 is TGTGCCAGCAGCCGAACAGGGACAGATACGCAGTATTTT.

This chain links TRBV20-1 with TRBJ2-1, with 7 bases lining up with TRBD2. The CDR3 totals 14 residues. The germline V gene has CDR1 DFQATT and CDR2 SNEGSKA (reference sequence). J was trimmed by 9 bases and V by 3 bases; bases with no gene match: 11. DNA of the CDR3: TGCAGTGCTAGTAAGGGGTCGCGGGGGAGTGAGCAGTTCTTC. Its translation is CSASKGSRGSEQFF.

The V and J genes are TRBV27 and TRBJ2-7, with 9 bases matching TRBD1. The CDR3 is made up of 15 amino acids. V gave up 1 base and J gave up 6 bases; unmatched junction bases: 7. The germline V gene encodes CDR1 MNHEY and CDR2 SMNVEV (reference sequence). The CDR3 protein is CASSLLGDRVGEQYF. In DNA, the CDR3 is TGTGCCAGCAGTTTATTGGGGGACAGGGTCGGCGAGCAGTACTTC.

This rearrangement joins TRBV6-5 to TRBJ1-6, with 7 bases that match TRBD1. Germline-derived CDR1 and CDR2 are MNHEY and SVGAGI. The CDR3 extends over 14 amino acids. J lost 5 bases, V lost 7 bases, and 5 bases had no gene match. The CDR3 DNA sequence: TGTGCCAGCAAGAACGACAGGGATAATTCACCCCTCCACTTT. Amino acid sequence: CASKNDRDNSPLHF.

This rearrangement joins TRBV29-1 to TRBJ1-2; D possibly corresponds to TRBD1 (5 bases). CDR3 size: 16 residues. V gave up 4 bases and J gave up 7 bases, with 25 bases separating them. CDR1 is SQVTM and CDR2 is ANQGSEA in the germline V gene. CDR3 bases: TGCAGCGTTGTTCGAGAAGGGATGGGGCGGGAAGGTGGCTACACCTTC. Amino acid sequence: CSVVREGMGREGGYTF.

This rearrangement joins TRBV6-5 to TRBJ1-6, with D possibly being TRBD1 (6 bases). With 2 bases removed from V and 2 bases from J, the gap between germline ends came to 10 bases. The germline gives CDR1 MNHEY, CDR2 SVGAGI. The CDR3 totals 16 residues. The DNA for the CDR3 is TGTGCCAGCAGTTACGGGGGGGCGGCCTATAATTCACCCCTCCACTTT. Protein product: CASSYGGAAYNSPLHF.

The V call is TRBV11-2, the J call TRBJ1-3; D is undetermined. This CDR3 comprises 15 residues. From germline, CDR1 is SGHAT and CDR2 FQNNGV. The V and J ends lost 1 base and 0 bases respectively, with 7 bases between them. CDR3 nucleotides: TGTGCCAGCAGCTTAGCGCGGAGCTCTGGAAACACCATATATTTT. It is translated as CASSLARSSGNTIYF. The variable domain in full, with the rest retrieved from reference TRBV11-2 and TRBJ1-3, is EAGVAQSPRYKIIEKRQSVAFWCNPISGHATLYWYQQILGQGPKLLIQFQNNGVVDDSQLPKDRFSAERLKGVDSTLKIQPAKLEDSAVYLCASSLARSSGNTIYFGEGSWLTVV.

V usage is TRBV7-9 and J usage is TRBJ1-3; D not resolved. This CDR3 spans 11 amino acids. Germline V lookup: CDR1 SEHNR, CDR2 FQNEAQ (reference sequence). Between the trimmed V and J ends, which lost 5 bases and 11 bases, there was a span of 10 bases. The CDR3 is CASSAPSAIYF. The CDR3 DNA sequence: TGTGCCAGCAGCGCACCAAGCGCCATATATTTT.

This chain links TRBV2 with TRBJ2-5, with D perhaps matching TRBD2 (5 bases). Germline V gives CDR1 SNHLY, CDR2 FYNNEI. The V end was cut by 7 bases, the J end by 2 bases, with 11 bases between. CDR3 length equals 13 residues. DNA for the CDR3: TGTGCCAGCAAATTGCGAGGGCAAGAGACCCAGTACTTC. Its translation is CASKLRGQETQYF.

The rearrangement uses TRBV30 and TRBJ2-2, with 10 bases matching TRBD1. V dropped 4 bases and J dropped 4; count of bases not matched to a gene: 6. The V gene's germline CDR1 is GTSNPN and CDR2 SVGIG (reference sequence). The CDR3 is made up of 15 amino acids. The CDR3 DNA reads as TGTGCCTGGACTAGACAGGGGGCGGGCACCGGGGAGCTGTTTTTT. Protein sequence: CAWTRQGAGTGELFF.

The chain links TRBV3-1 (or the pseudogene TRBV3-2) to TRBJ2-3; TRBD1 is a possible D gene (5 bases). V was pared by 0 bases and J by 0 bases, with 7 bases between. This CDR3 has 15 amino acids. Germline values: CDR1 LGHDT, CDR2 YNNKEL (reference sequence). This chain's CDR3 is CASSQEWGSTDTQYF. For the CDR3, the DNA is TGTGCCAGCAGCCAAGAATGGGGCAGCACAGATACGCAGTATTTT.

The rearrangement joins TRBV7-2 to TRBJ2-2; 14 bases line up with TRBD2. After removal of 5 bases from V and 4 bases from J, the junction contained 3 bases not matched to a gene. Germline V gene lookup returns CDR1 SGHTA and CDR2 FQGNSA. This CDR3 spans 16 amino acids. The CDR3 loop is CASSVGTSGGTGELFF. CDR3 DNA: TGTGCCAGCAGCGTCGGGACTAGCGGGGGCACCGGGGAGCTGTTTTTT.

The chain combines TRBV19 with TRBJ1-2, with a possible D match to TRBD1 (5 bases). V was trimmed by 4 bases and J by 8 bases, leaving 20 bases between them. Germline V CDR1 and CDR2: LNHDA, SQIVND (reference sequence). This CDR3 is built from 15 residues. CDR3 coding DNA: TGTGCCAGTAGTACTTACACCCCGACAGATGGGGGCTACACCTTC. Its protein is CASSTYTPTDGGYTF.

The gene calls are TRBV10-3 and TRBJ2-7; TRBD2 is a possible D gene (5 bases). The CDR3 sequence is 15 residues long. Germline CDR1 ENHRY, CDR2 SYGVKD. Trimming removed 5 bases from V and 3 bases from J, with 17 bases in between. As DNA, the CDR3 is TGTGCCATCAGTCCCGGGCCAACTGACTACTACGAGCAGTACTTC. As protein: CAISPGPTDYYEQYF.

V is TRBV11-3 and J is TRBJ1-2; D gene unclear. Trimming pared 1 base from V and 4 bases from J, leaving 25 bases between. The V gene's germline CDR1 is SGHNT and CDR2 YENEEA. This CDR3 spans 19 amino acids. The CDR3 is CASSLANWTEDRSIYGYTF. Written as DNA, the CDR3 is TGTGCCAGCAGCTTAGCAAACTGGACTGAAGATAGATCTATCTATGGCTACACCTTC.